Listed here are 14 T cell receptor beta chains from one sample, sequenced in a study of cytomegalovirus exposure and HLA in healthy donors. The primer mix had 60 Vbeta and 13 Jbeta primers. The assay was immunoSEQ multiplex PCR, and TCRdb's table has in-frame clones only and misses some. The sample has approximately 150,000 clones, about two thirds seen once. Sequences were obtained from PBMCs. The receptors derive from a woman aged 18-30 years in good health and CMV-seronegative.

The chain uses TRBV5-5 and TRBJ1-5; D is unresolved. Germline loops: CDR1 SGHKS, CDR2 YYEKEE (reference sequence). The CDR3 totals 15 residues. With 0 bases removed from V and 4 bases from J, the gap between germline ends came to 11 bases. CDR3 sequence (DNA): TGTGCCAGCAGCTTGGAGGGAGGGAATAATCAGCCCCAGCATTTT. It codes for CASSLEGGNNQPQHF. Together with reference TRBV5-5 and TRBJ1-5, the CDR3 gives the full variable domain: DAGVTQSPTHLIKTRGQQVTLRCSPISGHKSVSWYQQVLGQGPQFIFQYYEKEERGRGNFPDRFSARQFPNYSSELNVNALLLGDSALYLCASSLEGGNNQPQHFGDGTRLSIL.

CDR3 sequence: CASSPRDRGVYGYTF. CDR3 DNA sequence: TGTGCCAGCAGCCCCCGGGACAGGGGGGTCTATGGCTACACCTTC. The chain combines TRBV7-2 with TRBJ1-2; 11 bases are shared with TRBD1. In germline, CDR1 is SGHTA, CDR2 FQGNSA. V was clipped by 5 bases and J by 4 bases; unmatched bases: 6. This CDR3 is built from 15 residues.

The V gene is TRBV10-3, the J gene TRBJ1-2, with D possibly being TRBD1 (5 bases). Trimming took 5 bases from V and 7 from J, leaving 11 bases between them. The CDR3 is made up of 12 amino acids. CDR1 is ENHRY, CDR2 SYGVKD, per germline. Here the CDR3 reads CAISLGEGGYTF. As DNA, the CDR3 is TGTGCCATCAGTCTAGGGGAGGGTGGCTACACCTTC.

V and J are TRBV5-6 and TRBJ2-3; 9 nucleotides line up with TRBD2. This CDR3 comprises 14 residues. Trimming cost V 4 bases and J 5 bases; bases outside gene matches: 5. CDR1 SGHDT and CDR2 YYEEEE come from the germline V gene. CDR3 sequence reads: CASSISGSGDTQYF. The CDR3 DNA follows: TGTGCCAGCAGCATTAGCGGGAGTGGAGATACGCAGTATTTT.

The CDR3 DNA reads TGTGCCAGCAGCTCCCGGTGGGGCGGAGAGACCCAGTACTTC. This encodes CASSSRWGGETQYF. The chain couples TRBV7-9 to TRBJ2-5; TRBD1 is a possible D gene (5 bases). Germline values: CDR1 SEHNR, CDR2 FQNEAQ (reference sequence). CDR3 size: 14 residues. Trimming took off 4 bases at V and 4 bases at J, with 13 bases between the two ends.

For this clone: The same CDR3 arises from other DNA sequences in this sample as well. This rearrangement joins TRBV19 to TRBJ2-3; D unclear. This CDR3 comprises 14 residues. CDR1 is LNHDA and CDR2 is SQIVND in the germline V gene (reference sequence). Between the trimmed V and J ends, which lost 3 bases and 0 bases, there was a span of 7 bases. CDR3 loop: CASSIAGSTDTQYF. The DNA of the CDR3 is TGTGCCAGTAGTATTGCCGGTAGCACAGATACGCAGTATTTT.

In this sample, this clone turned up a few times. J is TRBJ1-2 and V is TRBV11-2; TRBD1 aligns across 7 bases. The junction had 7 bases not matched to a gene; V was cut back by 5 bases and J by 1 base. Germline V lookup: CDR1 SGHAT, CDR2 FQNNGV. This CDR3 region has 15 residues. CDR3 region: CASSHDRAGNYGYTF. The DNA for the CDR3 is TGTGCCAGCAGCCACGACAGGGCGGGTAACTATGGCTACACCTTC.

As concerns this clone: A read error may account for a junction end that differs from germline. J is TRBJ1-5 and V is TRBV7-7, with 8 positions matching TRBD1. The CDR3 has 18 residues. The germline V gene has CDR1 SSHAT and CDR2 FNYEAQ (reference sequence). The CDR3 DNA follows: TGTGCTAGCAGCCCTAGGAGTTCCCTAGACAGGGGAAATCAGCCCCAGCATTTT. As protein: CASSPRSSLDRGNQPQHF.

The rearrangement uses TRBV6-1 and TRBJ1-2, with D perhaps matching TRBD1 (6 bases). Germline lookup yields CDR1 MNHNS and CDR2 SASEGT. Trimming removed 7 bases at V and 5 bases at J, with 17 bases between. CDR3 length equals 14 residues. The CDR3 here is CASTPGQRQYGYTF. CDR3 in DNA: TGTGCCAGCACCCCTGGACAGCGACAATATGGCTACACCTTC.

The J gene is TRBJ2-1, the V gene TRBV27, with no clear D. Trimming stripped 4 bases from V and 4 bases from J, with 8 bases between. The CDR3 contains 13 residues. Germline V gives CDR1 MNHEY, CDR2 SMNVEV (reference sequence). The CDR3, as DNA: TGTGCCAGCAGTTCCCCCCTTTACAATGAGCAGTTCTTC. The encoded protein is CASSSPLYNEQFF.

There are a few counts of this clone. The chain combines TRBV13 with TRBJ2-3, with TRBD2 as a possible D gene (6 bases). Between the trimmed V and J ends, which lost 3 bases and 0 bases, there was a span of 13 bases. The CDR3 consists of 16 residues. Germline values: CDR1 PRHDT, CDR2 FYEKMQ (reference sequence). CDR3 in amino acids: CASSFSGLSSTDTQYF. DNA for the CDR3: TGTGCCAGCAGCTTCTCGGGACTCTCTAGCACAGATACGCAGTATTTT.

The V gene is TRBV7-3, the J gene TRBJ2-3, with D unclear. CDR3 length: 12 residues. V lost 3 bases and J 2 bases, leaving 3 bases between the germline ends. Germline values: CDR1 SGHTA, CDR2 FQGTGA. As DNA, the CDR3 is TGTGCCAGCAGCTTTTACACAGATACGCAGTATTTT. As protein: CASSFYTDTQYF.

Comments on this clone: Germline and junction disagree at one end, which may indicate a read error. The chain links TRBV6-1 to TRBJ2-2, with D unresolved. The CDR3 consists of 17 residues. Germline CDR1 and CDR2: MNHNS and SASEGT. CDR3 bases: TGTGCCAGCAGTGACCGACGCAACCCTAGGAACTCCGGGGAGCTGTTTTTT. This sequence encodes CASSDRRNPRNSGELFF.

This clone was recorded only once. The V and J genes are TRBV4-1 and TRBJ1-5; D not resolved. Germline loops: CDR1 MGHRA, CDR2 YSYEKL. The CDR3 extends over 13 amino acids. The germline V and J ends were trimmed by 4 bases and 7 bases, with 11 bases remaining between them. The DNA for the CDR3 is TGCGCCAGCAGCCCGGAGGGCTCACAGCCCCAGCATTTT. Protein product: CASSPEGSQPQHF.